Below, one T cell receptor (beta chain) is given with its context. Profiling relied on immunoSEQ multiplex PCR, and the TCRdb table lists in-frame clones only, not all of them. The sample consists of around 15,000 clones, roughly 90% of them appearing once. Trimming at V came to 3 bases and at J to 2 bases, leaving 2 bases not matched to a gene. The CDR3 extends over 14 amino acids. Looked up from germline, CDR1 is LNHDA and CDR2 is SQIVND (reference sequence). The data were obtained in a study of blood T cell repertoires in COVID-19. In the study overall: Nucleic acid was either cDNA or gDNA, and it came from T cells, B-cell-depleted T cells, or PBMCs.

The sequence came from a human donor in a cohort sampled during active COVID-19. Source material: peripheral blood. V usage is TRBV19 and J usage is TRBJ1-2; TRBD1 aligns across 8 bases. CDR3 residues: CASSMTGVNYGYTF. CDR3 coding DNA: TGTGCCAGTAGTATGACAGGGGTAAACTATGGCTACACCTTC.